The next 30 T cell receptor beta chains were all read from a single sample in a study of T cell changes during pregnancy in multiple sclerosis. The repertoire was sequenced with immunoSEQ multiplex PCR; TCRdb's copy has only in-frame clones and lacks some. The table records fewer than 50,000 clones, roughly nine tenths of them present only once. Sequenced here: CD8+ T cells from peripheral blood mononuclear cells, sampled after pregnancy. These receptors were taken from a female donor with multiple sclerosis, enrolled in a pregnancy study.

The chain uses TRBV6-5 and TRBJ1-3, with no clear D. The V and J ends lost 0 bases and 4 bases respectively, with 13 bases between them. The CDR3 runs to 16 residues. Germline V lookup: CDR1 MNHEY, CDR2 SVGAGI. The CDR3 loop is CASSYSSRGSGNTIYF. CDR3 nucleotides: TGTGCCAGCAGTTACTCGAGCCGGGGATCCGGAAACACCATATATTTT.

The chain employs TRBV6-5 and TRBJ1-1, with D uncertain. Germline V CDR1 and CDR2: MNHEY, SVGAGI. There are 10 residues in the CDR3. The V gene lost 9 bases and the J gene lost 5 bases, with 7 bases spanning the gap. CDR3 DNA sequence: TGTGCCAGTAGAGGGACTGAAGCTTTCTTT. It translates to CASRGTEAFF.

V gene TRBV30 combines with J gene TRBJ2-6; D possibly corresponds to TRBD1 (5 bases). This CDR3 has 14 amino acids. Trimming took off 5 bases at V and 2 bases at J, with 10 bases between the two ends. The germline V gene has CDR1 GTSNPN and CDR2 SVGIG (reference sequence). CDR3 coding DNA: TGTGCCTGGGCCGTAGGGGCTGGGGCCAACGTCCTGACTTTC. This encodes CAWAVGAGANVLTF.

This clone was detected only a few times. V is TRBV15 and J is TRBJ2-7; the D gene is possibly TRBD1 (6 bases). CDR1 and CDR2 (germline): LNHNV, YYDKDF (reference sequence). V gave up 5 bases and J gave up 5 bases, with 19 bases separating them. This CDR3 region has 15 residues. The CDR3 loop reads CATSGRQALTDEQYF. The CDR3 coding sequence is TGTGCCACCAGCGGGAGACAGGCACTAACCGACGAGCAGTACTTC.

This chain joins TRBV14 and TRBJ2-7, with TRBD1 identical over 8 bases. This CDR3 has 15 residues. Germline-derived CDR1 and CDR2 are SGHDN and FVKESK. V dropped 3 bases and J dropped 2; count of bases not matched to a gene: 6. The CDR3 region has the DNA TGTGCCAGCAGCCACGCGACAGGGGCCCCCTACGAGCAGTACTTC. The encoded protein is CASSHATGAPYEQYF.

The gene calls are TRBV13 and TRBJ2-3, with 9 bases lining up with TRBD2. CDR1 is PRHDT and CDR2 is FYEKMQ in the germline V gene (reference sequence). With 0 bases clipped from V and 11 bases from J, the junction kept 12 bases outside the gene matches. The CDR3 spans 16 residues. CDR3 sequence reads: CASSLGLRLAAPGQYF. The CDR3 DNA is TGTGCCAGCAGCTTAGGCCTGCGACTAGCGGCCCCGGGGCAGTATTTT.

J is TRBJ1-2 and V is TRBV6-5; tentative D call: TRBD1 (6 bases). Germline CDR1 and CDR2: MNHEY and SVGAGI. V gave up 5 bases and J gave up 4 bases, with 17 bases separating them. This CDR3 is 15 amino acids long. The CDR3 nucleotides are TGTGCCAGCAGTGGGATACAGGGAAGCATCTATGGCTACACCTTC. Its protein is CASSGIQGSIYGYTF.

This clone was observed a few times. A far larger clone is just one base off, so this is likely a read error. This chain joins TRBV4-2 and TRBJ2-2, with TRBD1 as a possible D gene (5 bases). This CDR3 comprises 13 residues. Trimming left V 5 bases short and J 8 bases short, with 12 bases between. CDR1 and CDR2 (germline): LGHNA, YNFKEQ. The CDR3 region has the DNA TGTGCCAGCAGCTTTGCAGGGCAAGGGGAGCTGTTTTTT. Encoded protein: CASSFAGQGELFF.

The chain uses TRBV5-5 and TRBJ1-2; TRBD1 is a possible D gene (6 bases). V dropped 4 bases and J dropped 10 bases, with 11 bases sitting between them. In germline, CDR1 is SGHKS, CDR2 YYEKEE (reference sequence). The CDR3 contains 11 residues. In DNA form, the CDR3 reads TGTGCCAGCAGCATGGGGGGGCCCTACACCTTC. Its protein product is CASSMGGPYTF.

This CDR3 reads CASTLGGDTEAFF. The CDR3 DNA follows: TGTGCCAGCACCCTTGGCGGGGACACTGAAGCTTTCTTT. The gene calls are TRBV5-4 and TRBJ1-1; D remains unclear. V was cut by 6 bases and J by 3 bases, with 12 bases left in between. CDR1 is SGHNT and CDR2 is YYREEE in the germline V gene (reference sequence). The CDR3 runs 13 residues.

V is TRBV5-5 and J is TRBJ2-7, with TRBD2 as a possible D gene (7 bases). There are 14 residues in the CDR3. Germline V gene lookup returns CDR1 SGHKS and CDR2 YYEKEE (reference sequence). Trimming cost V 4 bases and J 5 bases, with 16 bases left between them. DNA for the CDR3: TGTGCCAGCAGCCAGGTAGGGGGGGGGAACGAGCAGTACTTC. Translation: CASSQVGGGNEQYF.

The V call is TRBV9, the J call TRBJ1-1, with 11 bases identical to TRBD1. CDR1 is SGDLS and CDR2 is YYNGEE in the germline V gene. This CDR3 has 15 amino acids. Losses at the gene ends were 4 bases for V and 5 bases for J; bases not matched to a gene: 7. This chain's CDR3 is CASSTGTGGITEAFF. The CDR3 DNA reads TGTGCCAGCAGCACAGGGACAGGGGGGATTACTGAAGCTTTCTTT.

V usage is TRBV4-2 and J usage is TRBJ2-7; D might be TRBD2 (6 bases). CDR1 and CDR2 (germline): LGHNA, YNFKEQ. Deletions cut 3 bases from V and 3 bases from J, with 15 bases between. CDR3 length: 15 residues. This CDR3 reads CASSQVGTGVYEQYF. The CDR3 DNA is TGTGCCAGCAGCCAGGTCGGTACGGGAGTCTACGAGCAGTACTTC.

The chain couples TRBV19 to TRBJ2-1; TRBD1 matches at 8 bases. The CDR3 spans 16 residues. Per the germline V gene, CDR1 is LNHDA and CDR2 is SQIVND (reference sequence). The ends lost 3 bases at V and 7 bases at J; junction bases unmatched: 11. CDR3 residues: CASSISLRDRGNEQFF. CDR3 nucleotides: TGTGCCAGTAGTATCAGTCTTCGAGACAGGGGTAATGAGCAGTTCTTC.

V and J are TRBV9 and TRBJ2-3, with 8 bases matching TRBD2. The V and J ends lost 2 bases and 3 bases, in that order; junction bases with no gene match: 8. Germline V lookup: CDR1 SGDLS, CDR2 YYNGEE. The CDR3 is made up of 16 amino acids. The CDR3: CASSVWSGGQTDTQYF. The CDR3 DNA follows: TGTGCCAGCAGCGTTTGGTCGGGGGGGCAGACAGATACGCAGTATTTT.

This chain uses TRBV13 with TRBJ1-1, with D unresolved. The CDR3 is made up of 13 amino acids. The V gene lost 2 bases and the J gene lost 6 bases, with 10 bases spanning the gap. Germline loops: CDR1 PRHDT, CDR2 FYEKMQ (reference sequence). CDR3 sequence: CASSLLVPAEAFF. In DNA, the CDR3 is TGTGCCAGCAGCTTACTCGTTCCCGCTGAAGCTTTCTTT. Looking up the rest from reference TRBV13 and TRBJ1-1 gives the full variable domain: AAGVIQSPRHLIKEKRETATLKCYPIPRHDTVYWYQQGPGQDPQFLISFYEKMQSDKGSIPDRFSAQQFSDYHSELNMSSLELGDSALYFCASSLLVPAEAFFGQGTRLTVV.

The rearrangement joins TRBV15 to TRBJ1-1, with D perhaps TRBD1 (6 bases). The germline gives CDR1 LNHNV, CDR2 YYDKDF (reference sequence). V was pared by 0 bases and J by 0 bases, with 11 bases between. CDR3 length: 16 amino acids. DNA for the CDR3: TGTGCCACCAGCAGAGATTTGGGGGCCTTGAACACTGAAGCTTTCTTT. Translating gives CATSRDLGALNTEAFF. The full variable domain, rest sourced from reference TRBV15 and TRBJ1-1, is DAMVIQNPRYQVTQFGKPVTLSCSQTLNHNVMYWYQQKSSQAPKLLFHYYDKDFNNEADTPDNFQSRRPNTSFCFLDIRSPGLGDTAMYLCATSRDLGALNTEAFFGQGTRLTVV.

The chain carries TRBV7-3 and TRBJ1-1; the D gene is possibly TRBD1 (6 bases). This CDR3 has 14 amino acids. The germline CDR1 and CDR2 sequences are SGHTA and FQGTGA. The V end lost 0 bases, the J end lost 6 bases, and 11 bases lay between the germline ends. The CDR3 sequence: CASSLTGGGAEAFF. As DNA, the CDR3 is TGTGCCAGCAGCTTAACAGGGGGAGGGGCTGAAGCTTTCTTT.

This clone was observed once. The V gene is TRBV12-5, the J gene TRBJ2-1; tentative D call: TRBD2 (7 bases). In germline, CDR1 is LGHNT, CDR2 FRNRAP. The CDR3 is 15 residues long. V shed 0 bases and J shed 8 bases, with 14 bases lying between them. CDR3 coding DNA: TGTGCTAGTGGTTTGGTGGGGGGGGGCCTCCATGAGCAGTTCTTC. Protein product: CASGLVGGGLHEQFF.

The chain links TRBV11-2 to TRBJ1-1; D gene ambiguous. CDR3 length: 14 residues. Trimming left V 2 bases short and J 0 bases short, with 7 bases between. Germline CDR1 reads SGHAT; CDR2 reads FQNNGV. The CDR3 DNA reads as TGTGCCAGCAGCTTACTGGCCGTGAACACTGAAGCTTTCTTT. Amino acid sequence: CASSLLAVNTEAFF.

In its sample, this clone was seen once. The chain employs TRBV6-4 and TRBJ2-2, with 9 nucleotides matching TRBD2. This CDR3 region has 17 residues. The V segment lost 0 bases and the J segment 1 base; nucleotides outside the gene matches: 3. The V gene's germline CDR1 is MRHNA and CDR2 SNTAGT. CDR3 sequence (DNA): TGTGCCAGCAGTGACTCAAAACTAGCGGGGAACACCGGGGAGCTGTTTTTT. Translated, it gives CASSDSKLAGNTGELFF.

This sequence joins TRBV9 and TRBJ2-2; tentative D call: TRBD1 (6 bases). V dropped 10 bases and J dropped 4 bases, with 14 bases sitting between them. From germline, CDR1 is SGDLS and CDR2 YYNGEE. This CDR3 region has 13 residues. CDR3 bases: TGTGCCTACAGGGACGACATCACCGGGGAGCTGTTTTTT. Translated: CAYRDDITGELFF.

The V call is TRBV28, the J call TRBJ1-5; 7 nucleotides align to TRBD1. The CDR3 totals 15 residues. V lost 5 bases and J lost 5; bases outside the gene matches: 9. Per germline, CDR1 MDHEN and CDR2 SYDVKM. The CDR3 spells CASSLPGQKYQPQHF. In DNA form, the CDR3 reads TGTGCCAGCAGTCTTCCGGGACAGAAATATCAGCCCCAGCATTTT.

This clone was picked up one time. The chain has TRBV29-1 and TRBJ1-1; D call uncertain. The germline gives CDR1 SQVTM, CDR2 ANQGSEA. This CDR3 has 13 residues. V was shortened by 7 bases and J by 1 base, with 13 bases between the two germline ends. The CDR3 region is CSATDMENTEAFF. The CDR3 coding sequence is TGCAGCGCAACCGACATGGAGAACACTGAAGCTTTCTTT.

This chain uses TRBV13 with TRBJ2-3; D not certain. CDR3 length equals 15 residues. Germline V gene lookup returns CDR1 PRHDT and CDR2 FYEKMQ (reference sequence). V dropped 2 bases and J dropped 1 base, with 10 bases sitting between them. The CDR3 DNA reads TGTGCCAGCAGCTTACCCACTCTGGGCACAGATACGCAGTATTTT. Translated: CASSLPTLGTDTQYF.

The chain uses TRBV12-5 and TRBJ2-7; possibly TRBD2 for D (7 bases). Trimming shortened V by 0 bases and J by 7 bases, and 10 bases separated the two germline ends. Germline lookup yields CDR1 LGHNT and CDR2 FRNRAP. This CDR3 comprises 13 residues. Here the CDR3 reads CASGLVGGGEQYF. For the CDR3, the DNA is TGTGCTAGTGGTTTGGTAGGGGGAGGGGAGCAGTACTTC.

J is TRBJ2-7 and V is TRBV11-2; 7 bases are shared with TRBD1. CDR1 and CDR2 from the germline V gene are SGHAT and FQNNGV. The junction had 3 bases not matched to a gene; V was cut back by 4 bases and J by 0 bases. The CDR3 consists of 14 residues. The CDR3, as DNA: TGTGCCAGCAGCTGGGACAGAATCTCCTACGAGCAGTACTTC. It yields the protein CASSWDRISYEQYF. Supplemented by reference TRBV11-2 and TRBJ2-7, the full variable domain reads EAGVAQSPRYKIIEKRQSVAFWCNPISGHATLYWYQQILGQGPKLLIQFQNNGVVDDSQLPKDRFSAERLKGVDSTLKIQPAKLEDSAVYLCASSWDRISYEQYFGPGTRLTVT.

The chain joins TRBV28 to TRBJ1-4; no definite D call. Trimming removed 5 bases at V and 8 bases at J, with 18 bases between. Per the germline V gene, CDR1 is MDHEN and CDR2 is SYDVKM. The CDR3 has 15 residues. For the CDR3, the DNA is TGTGCCAGCAGTAGAAGTCAAACAAGAGGAGAAAAACTGTTTTTT. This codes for CASSRSQTRGEKLFF.

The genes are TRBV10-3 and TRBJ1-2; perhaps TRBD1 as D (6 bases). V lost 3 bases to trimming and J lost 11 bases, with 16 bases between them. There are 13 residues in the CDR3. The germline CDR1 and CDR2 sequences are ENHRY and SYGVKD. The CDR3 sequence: CAISDPTQDRYTF. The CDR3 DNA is TGTGCCATCAGTGACCCAACCCAGGACAGATACACCTTC.

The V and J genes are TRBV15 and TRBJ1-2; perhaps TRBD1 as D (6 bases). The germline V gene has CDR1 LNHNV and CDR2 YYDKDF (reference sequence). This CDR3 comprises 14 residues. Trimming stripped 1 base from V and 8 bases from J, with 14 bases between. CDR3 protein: CATSRGGDRFGYTF. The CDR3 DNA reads TGTGCCACCAGCAGAGGCGGCGACAGGTTCGGCTACACCTTC.